This passage covers 14 T cell receptor beta chains from one sample sequenced in a study of CD8+ T cells in alopecia areata (dated by TCRdb to 2017 to 2018). The method was the immunoSEQ multiplex PCR assay. RNA was extracted from all samples and reverse transcribed into cDNA as template for TCR sequencing. TCRdb took over this immuneACCESS table, retaining in-frame rearrangements with V and J assigned. Such tables are incomplete; in checked studies, under half of the missing clones stem from an unresolved V gene, and the remainder is unexplained. Across this sample there are 150,000 to 200,000 clones, with 60% seen only once. Clones ranked in the top ten supply approximately 0.93% of the sample. In the paper's terms, the time point label means: about 5 months on oral tofacitinib. The sample's treatment or condition label is to be understood as: oral pan-JAK inhibitor, 5-10 mg twice daily. The specimen comprised CD4+ T cells sorted from blood, sampled at week 24, from a patient treated with tofacitinib. These receptors were obtained from a human donor with alopecia areata.

The CDR3 spells CASRELAGPNEQFF. The CDR3 DNA sequence: TGTGCCAGTAGGGAGCTAGCGGGGCCCAATGAGCAGTTCTTC. The gene calls are TRBV19 and TRBJ2-1; TRBD2 matches 9 bases. The V gene's germline CDR1 is LNHDA and CDR2 SQIVND (reference sequence). This CDR3 contains 14 residues. J gave up 6 bases and V 6 bases, and 6 bases lay outside the gene matches. Based on the CDR3 plus reference TRBV19 and TRBJ2-1, the full variable domain is DGGITQSPKYLFRKEGQNVTLSCEQNLNHDAMYWYRQDPGQGLRLIYYSQIVNDFQKGDIAEGYSVSREKKESFPLTVTSAQKNPTAFYLCASRELAGPNEQFFGPGTRLTVL.

The gene calls are TRBV29-1 and TRBJ2-7; TRBD2 might be the D (6 bases). Germline V CDR1 and CDR2: SQVTM, ANQGSEA. Trimming removed 5 bases from V and 2 bases from J, with 16 bases in between. This CDR3 comprises 14 residues. The CDR3 spells CSVRRDLRTYEQYF. In DNA form, the CDR3 reads TGCAGCGTTCGGAGGGACCTACGGACCTACGAGCAGTACTTC.

The chain is built from TRBV29-1 and TRBJ1-2; possibly TRBD1 for D (5 bases). V gave up 5 bases and J gave up 5 bases, with 12 bases separating them. This CDR3 contains 12 residues. The germline CDR1 and CDR2 sequences are SQVTM and ANQGSEA. CDR3 sequence (DNA): TGCAGCGTTTCCAAGGGGCGGTATGGCTACACCTTC. Encoded protein: CSVSKGRYGYTF. Looking up the rest from reference TRBV29-1 and TRBJ1-2 gives the full variable domain: SAVISQKPSRDICQRGTSLTIQCQVDSQVTMMFWYRQQPGQSLTLIATANQGSEATYESGFVIDKFPISRPNLTFSTLTVSNMSPEDSSIYLCSVSKGRYGYTFGSGTRLTVV.

This clone has just one count. The V call is TRBV2, the J call TRBJ1-1, with TRBD1 as a possible D gene (5 bases). V dropped 7 bases and J dropped 7 bases, with 10 bases sitting between them. The CDR3 runs to 11 residues. CDR1 SNHLY and CDR2 FYNNEI come from the germline V gene. The CDR3: CASIRQSEAFF. CDR3 DNA sequence: TGTGCCAGCATCAGACAGAGTGAAGCTTTCTTT.

This clone was detected a few times. The chain joins TRBV7-2 to TRBJ2-2, with unresolved D. The CDR3 loop spans 12 amino acids. Germline V gene data show CDR1 as SGHTA and CDR2 as FQGNSA. Trimming shortened V by 5 bases and J by 5 bases, and 6 bases separated the two germline ends. The CDR3 sequence: CASSPGTGELFF. The DNA of the CDR3 is TGTGCCAGCAGCCCCGGGACCGGGGAGCTGTTTTTT.

As DNA, the CDR3 is TGCAGCGTCGTACAGACCCCCCGAGGAACAGATACGCAGTATTTT. This codes for CSVVQTPRGTDTQYF. The chain has TRBV29-1 and TRBJ2-3; D remains unclear. The CDR3 has 15 amino acids. Germline loops: CDR1 SQVTM, CDR2 ANQGSEA. Trimming left V 6 bases short and J 3 bases short, with 19 bases between.

This clone was counted only a few times. The J gene is TRBJ2-1, the V gene TRBV18, with D perhaps matching TRBD2 (5 bases). The germline V and J ends were trimmed by 0 bases and 10 bases, with 7 bases remaining between them. CDR3 length: 12 amino acids. CDR1 KGHSH and CDR2 LQKENI come from the germline V gene. CDR3: CASSPPRREQFF. CDR3 nucleotides: TGTGCCAGCTCACCACCGAGGAGGGAGCAGTTCTTC.

The chain carries TRBV5-1 and TRBJ1-6; 9 bases are a match to TRBD1. This CDR3 has 18 amino acids. Germline values: CDR1 SGHRS, CDR2 YFSETQ. Trimming took 4 bases from V and 7 from J; bases not matched to a gene: 15. In DNA, the CDR3 is TGCGCCAGCAGCCCAGACTTAAGACAGGGGGGAGCGAATTCACCCCTCCACTTT. This codes for CASSPDLRQGGANSPLHF.

The J gene is TRBJ2-7, the V gene TRBV18; D uncertain. The CDR3 consists of 13 residues. In germline, CDR1 is KGHSH, CDR2 LQKENI. V was clipped by 3 bases and J by 1 base, with 7 bases between them. The CDR3 region has the DNA TGTGCCAGCTCACCTCTAGATTCCTACGAGCAGTACTTC. Translation: CASSPLDSYEQYF.

CDR3 coding DNA: TGTGCCAGCAGCTTGGGGCTCGAAGGGAGGAATGAGCAGTTCTTC. Translation gives CASSLGLEGRNEQFF. This rearrangement joins TRBV5-4 to TRBJ2-1; D is possibly TRBD2 (6 bases). The CDR3 extends over 15 amino acids. V shed 0 bases and J shed 7 bases, with 14 bases lying between them. Germline loops: CDR1 SGHNT, CDR2 YYREEE (reference sequence).

The chain carries TRBV11-2 and TRBJ2-4; TRBD1 matches 7 bases. The ends lost 5 bases at V and 0 bases at J; junction bases unmatched: 1. This CDR3 spans 14 amino acids. Germline CDR1 reads SGHAT; CDR2 reads FQNNGV. This CDR3 is CASSDRVAKNIQYF. Here the CDR3 DNA reads TGTGCCAGCAGCGACAGGGTAGCCAAAAACATTCAGTACTTC.

The chain recombines TRBV30 with TRBJ1-2; D might be TRBD1 (5 bases). Germline V gene lookup returns CDR1 GTSNPN and CDR2 SVGIG (reference sequence). Trimming removed 3 bases from V and 3 bases from J, with 17 bases in between. This CDR3 has 15 amino acids. The CDR3 loop reads CAWSARTTADYGYTF. In DNA, the CDR3 is TGTGCCTGGAGCGCTAGGACAACAGCTGACTATGGCTACACCTTC.

The V gene is TRBV30, the J gene TRBJ2-7, with D perhaps matching TRBD1 (6 bases). Germline-derived CDR1 and CDR2 are GTSNPN and SVGIG (reference sequence). The CDR3 length is 13 residues. The V gene lost 2 bases and the J gene lost 0 bases, with 8 bases spanning the gap. Here the CDR3 DNA reads TGTGCCTGGAGTTCGGGACACTCCTACGAGCAGTACTTC. Its translation is CAWSSGHSYEQYF.

The chain carries TRBV5-1 and TRBJ2-2, with D possibly called TRBD1 or TRBD2 (5 bases each). Germline CDR1 and CDR2: SGHRS and YFSETQ. With 0 bases removed from V and 0 bases from J, the gap between germline ends came to 9 bases. The CDR3 totals 16 residues. CDR3 loop: CASSLAGQTNTGELFF. As DNA, the CDR3 is TGCGCCAGCAGCTTGGCGGGGCAGACGAACACCGGGGAGCTGTTTTTT.